A selection of T cell receptor beta chains follows, all from one sample in a study of post-analysis software for immune sequencing data. TCRdb ran MiXCR on the PCR reads and lists one entry per CDR3 protein. The table shows some 370,000 distinct CDR3 sequences, with 30% to 45% occurring only once. Source material: blood. The receptors were sampled from a girl aged 10 to 17 with multiple sclerosis. Each CDR3 is given with its conserved first and last residue. A D gene is named only where the DNA matches it firmly. The size of a clone is reported for some rows only, either as once, few or many, or as a class for expanded clones.

clone size: NA
D gene: TRBD1
J gene: TRBJ1-5
V gene: TRBV19
CDR3 protein: CASSKTGDQPQHF
CDR3 DNA: TGTGCCAGTAGTAAGACAGGGGATCAGCCCCAGCATTTT

clone size: once
D gene: NA
J gene: TRBJ2-3
V gene: TRBV6-2/TRBV6-3
CDR3 protein: CATRRGDTQYF
CDR3 DNA: TGTGCCACACGGCGGGGAGATACGCAGTATTTT

clone size: NA
D gene: NA
J gene: TRBJ1-6
V gene: TRBV27
CDR3 protein: CASSRTGFGASPLHF
CDR3 DNA: TGTGCCAGCAGTCGTACAGGGTTTGGTGCTTCACCCCTCCACTTT

clone size: few
D gene: TRBD1
J gene: TRBJ1-1
V gene: TRBV29-1
CDR3 protein: CSVDSTGVNTEAFF
CDR3 DNA: TGCAGCGTTGACTCGACAGGGGTGAACACTGAAGCTTTCTTT

clone size: NA
D gene: TRBD2
J gene: TRBJ2-1
V gene: TRBV20-1
CDR3 protein: CSARARQAGGRHEQFF
CDR3 DNA: TGCAGTGCTAGGGCCCGCCAGGCGGGGGGCCGACATGAGCAGTTCTTC

clone size: NA
D gene: NA
J gene: TRBJ1-1
V gene: TRBV27
CDR3 protein: CASSYVRGNTEAFF
CDR3 DNA: TGTGCCAGCAGTTACGTTAGAGGGAACACTGAAGCTTTCTTT

clone size: few
D gene: TRBD1
J gene: TRBJ1-1
V gene: TRBV7-2
CDR3 protein: CASSLERQGAKRSFF
CDR3 DNA: TGTGCCAGCAGCTTAGAGCGCCAGGGGGCAAAGAGGTCTTTCTTT

clone size: NA
D gene: TRBD1
J gene: TRBJ2-5
V gene: TRBV20-1
CDR3 protein: CSAETGAGETQYF
CDR3 DNA: TGCAGTGCTGAGACAGGGGCGGGGGAGACCCAGTACTTC

clone size: many
D gene: NA
J gene: TRBJ2-7
V gene: TRBV5-1
CDR3 protein: CASSPGQAGAGQYF
CDR3 DNA: TGCGCCAGCAGCCCGGGACAGGCGGGGGCCGGGCAGTACTTC

clone size: NA
D gene: NA
J gene: TRBJ1-1
V gene: TRBV7-3
CDR3 protein: CASSLTGHETEAFF
CDR3 DNA: TGTGCCAGCAGCTTAACGGGACATGAGACTGAAGCTTTCTTT

clone size: few
D gene: TRBD1
J gene: TRBJ2-5
V gene: TRBV11-2
CDR3 protein: CASSSFGTDEETQYF
CDR3 DNA: TGTGCCAGCAGCTCCTTCGGGACAGATGAGGAGACCCAGTACTTC

clone size: NA
D gene: NA
J gene: TRBJ2-2
V gene: TRBV6-5
CDR3 protein: CASSYSYLPGHANTGELFF
CDR3 DNA: TGTGCCAGCAGTTACTCCTATCTCCCGGGACATGCGAACACCGGGGAGCTGTTTTTT

clone size: NA
D gene: NA
J gene: TRBJ1-1
V gene: TRBV28
CDR3 protein: CASRRGGGTEAFF
CDR3 DNA: TGTGCCAGCAGACGAGGGGGTGGCACTGAAGCTTTCTTT

clone size: NA
D gene: NA
J gene: TRBJ1-1
V gene: TRBV12-3/TRBV12-4
CDR3 protein: CASRTATLEAFF
CDR3 DNA: TGTGCCAGCAGGACCGCGACACTCGAAGCTTTCTTT

clone size: NA
D gene: TRBD1
J gene: TRBJ2-7
V gene: TRBV14
CDR3 protein: CASSPIGTGAIEQYF
CDR3 DNA: TGTGCCAGCAGCCCTATCGGGACAGGGGCGATTGAGCAGTACTTC

clone size: NA
D gene: NA
J gene: TRBJ2-3
V gene: TRBV6-1
CDR3 protein: CASSDGLTDTQYF
CDR3 DNA: TGTGCCAGCAGTGATGGTTTGACAGATACGCAGTATTTT

clone size: NA
D gene: TRBD1
J gene: TRBJ2-5
V gene: TRBV5-5
CDR3 protein: CASSLVGTGQPETQYF
CDR3 DNA: TGTGCCAGCAGCTTGGTGGGGACGGGACAGCCTGAGACCCAGTACTTC